This T cell receptor beta chain was captured by sequencing in a study of Ad26.COV2.S vaccination and SARS-CoV-2 variants. About the study: Participants got Ad26.COV2.S intramuscularly, once or twice 56 days apart. Study-level findings and limits: The study found higher spike-specific TCR breadth in vaccine than placebo recipients. TCR breadth and depth estimates may have understated total T cell responses.

The CDR3 is 13 amino acids. Trimming removed 1 base at V and 5 bases at J, with 5 bases between. The germline V gene encodes CDR1 SGHTA and CDR2 FQGNSA. Clones were read by immunoSEQ multiplex PCR, and TCRdb kept only the in-frame ones, dropping some. The sample has fewer than 400,000 clones; 85% are singletons. Points on this clone: Its target is not known.

Treatment in this sample: roughly 19 received Ad26.COV2.S at low or high dose, single or two shots; roughly 5 received placebo; per-sample allocation not given. Day 63 following the first vaccine or placebo injection was when the samples were taken. The sample here was peripheral blood, taken in a trial of Ad26.COV2.S vaccine versus placebo. The clonotype was recovered from a person aged 18 to 65 who received the Ad26.COV2.S COVID-19 vaccine or a placebo. The V gene is TRBV7-2, the J gene TRBJ1-4; D is unclear. CDR3 amino acids: CASSLDVNEKLFF. In nucleotides, the CDR3 is TGTGCCAGCAGCTTAGACGTAAATGAAAAACTGTTTTTT. Together with reference TRBV7-2 and TRBJ1-4, the CDR3 gives the full variable domain: GAGVSQSPSNKVTEKGKDVELRCDPISGHTALYWYRQSLGQGLEFLIYFQGNSAPDKSGLPSDRFSAERTGGSVSTLTIQRTQQEDSAVYLCASSLDVNEKLFFGSGTQLSVL.